These T cell receptor beta chains were read from a single sample in a study of blood T cell repertoires in COVID-19. The assay was immunoSEQ multiplex PCR, and TCRdb's table has in-frame clones only and misses some. The sample lists 42,000 or so clones; around 80% were seen once. Sequencing was carried out using peripheral blood. The receptors derive from a man aged 40-50 years with active or convalescent COVID-19. The CDR3 runs from the conserved cysteine through the conserved F or W. A D gene is named only where the DNA matches it firmly. Clone size appears in some rows only: once, few, many, or a class for an expanded clone.

J	size	length	D	V	DNA	CDR3
TRBJ1-5	-	14	-	TRBV30	TGTGCCTGGGGCCCCCGGGAGGGGTATTTGCCCCAGCATTTT	CAWGPREGYLPQHF
TRBJ2-1	-	13	-	TRBV7-8	TGTGCCAGCAGCTTACTACAGGGCTTGGAGGAGTTCTTC	CASSLLQGLEEFF
TRBJ1-1	-	15	-	TRBV27	TGTGCCAGTGATCCCGGGCGAGGGCTGGGCACTGAAGCTTTCTTT	CASDPGRGLGTEAFF
TRBJ2-3	-	15	TRBD2	TRBV5-4	TGTGCCAGCACGCCCGGTAGCGGGAGCGCAGATACGCAGTATTTT	CASTPGSGSADTQYF
TRBJ1-3	-	13	-	TRBV29-1	TGCAGCGTGCGTACAGGTTCTGGAAACACCATATATTTT	CSVRTGSGNTIYF
TRBJ1-5	-	17	-	TRBV21-1	TGTGCCAGCAGCAATGGAGAGAGCAGGGGGGCCAATCAGCCCCAGCATTTT	CASSNGESRGANQPQHF
TRBJ1-1	-	16	-	TRBV6-1	TGTGCCAGCAGTGAACGACAGGCTGCAAAGAACACTGAAGCTTTCTTT	CASSERQAAKNTEAFF
TRBJ2-7	-	18	-	TRBV27	TGTGCCAGCAGTTTATTATCAGCTCATCGGGGGTCCTCCTACGAGCAGTACTTC	CASSLLSAHRGSSYEQYF
TRBJ2-7	few	16	-	TRBV6-6	TGTGCCAGCAGTTACACGTCGGCGGGAAGGGCCTACGAGCAGTACTTC	CASSYTSAGRAYEQYF
TRBJ2-1	-	14	TRBD2	TRBV10-1	TGCGCCAGCAGTGGGTCGGGAGGCCCACGGGAGCAGTTCTTC	CASSGSGGPREQFF
TRBJ1-5	-	16	-	TRBV19	TGTGCCAGTACCCCGAGGGGGTCCGAAATCAATCAGCCCCAGCATTTT	CASTPRGSEINQPQHF
TRBJ1-6	-	13	-	TRBV28	TGTGCCAGCAGGCAGGGAAATAATTCACCCCTCCACTTT	CASRQGNNSPLHF
TRBJ2-1	-	17	-	TRBV27	TGTGCCAGCAGTGTCACTACGTACTCACGTCGGGACAATGAGCAGTTCTTC	CASSVTTYSRRDNEQFF
TRBJ2-5	-	16	-	TRBV11-2	TGTGCCAGCAGCTTAGGAGTCCAGGACAGCCAAGAGACCCAGTACTTC	CASSLGVQDSQETQYF
TRBJ2-5	-	12	-	TRBV15	TGTGCCACCAGCAGAGGGAGCGAGACCCAGTACTTC	CATSRGSETQYF
TRBJ1-1	-	14	-	TRBV4-1	TGCGCCAGCAGCCAAGAACAGGGACCCACTGAAGCTTTCTTT	CASSQEQGPTEAFF
TRBJ1-5	-	12	-	TRBV6-2/TRBV6-3	TGTGCCAGCAGTTACGGGGCCAGGCCCCAGCATTTT	CASSYGARPQHF
TRBJ2-3	-	15	TRBD1	TRBV7-2	TGTGCCAGCAGCGAGGACAGGGGGTACACAGATACGCAGTATTTT	CASSEDRGYTDTQYF
TRBJ2-7	-	11	-	TRBV12-3/TRBV12-4	TGTGCCAGCAGCTCTGGACAGTATATCTACTTC	CASSSGQYIYF
TRBJ2-5	few	13	-	TRBV19	TGTGCCAGTAGCCCACTGGGAGGAGAGACCCAGTACTTC	CASSPLGGETQYF
TRBJ1-1	-	11	-	TRBV6-1	TGTGCCAGCAGTCCTAACACTGAAGCTTTCTTT	CASSPNTEAFF
TRBJ2-7	-	19	TRBD2	TRBV4-1	TGCGCCAGCAGCCTTCACTGGACTAGCGGGGGCCCCGAGCACTACGAGCAGTACTTC	CASSLHWTSGGPEHYEQYF
TRBJ1-5	-	16	-	TRBV11-2	TGTGCCAGCAGCTCAGGTCAGGGAAGTAGCAATCAGCCCCAGCATTTT	CASSSGQGSSNQPQHF
TRBJ2-7	-	11	-	TRBV20-1	TGCAGTGCTCTCCACGGGATCGAGCAGTACTTC	CSALHGIEQYF
TRBJ2-7	-	18	TRBD2	TRBV27	TGTGCCAGCAGTTTAAAGGGGACTAGCGGGAGTCCGACGGGGGAGCAGTACTTC	CASSLKGTSGSPTGEQYF
TRBJ1-2	once	15	TRBD1	TRBV27	TGTGCCAGCAGTCCCACCAGGGGGAAGGACTATGGCTACACCTTC	CASSPTRGKDYGYTF
TRBJ2-2	-	15	TRBD2	TRBV5-1	TGCGCCAGCAGCAGACTAGCGGGAGCGGTCGGGGAGCTGTTTTTT	CASSRLAGAVGELFF
TRBJ1-3	many	14	-	TRBV30	TGTGCCTGGAGTGCGACATATTCTGGAAACACCATATATTTT	CAWSATYSGNTIYF
TRBJ1-1	-	16	-	TRBV27	TGTGCCAGCAGTTTGAGGGTTATATCGATGAACACTGAAGCTTTCTTT	CASSLRVISMNTEAFF
TRBJ2-3	-	18	TRBD2	TRBV19	TGTGCCAGTAGTAGTCTAGCGGGGGCAAGATCTAGCACAGATACGCAGTATTTT	CASSSLAGARSSTDTQYF
TRBJ1-5	-	15	-	TRBV28	TGTGCCAGCAGTTTGGTAGGGGCGAGCAATCAGCCCCAGCATTTT	CASSLVGASNQPQHF
TRBJ2-3	-	12	-	TRBV9	TGTGCCAGCAGCGTAGAGGTAGCTCCGCAGTATTTT	CASSVEVAPQYF
TRBJ2-1	-	14	TRBD1	TRBV19	TGTGCCAGTACCAAGGACAGGTATAACAATGAGCAGTTCTTC	CASTKDRYNNEQFF
TRBJ2-5	-	15	TRBD1	TRBV11-3	TGTGCCAGCAGCCCTGGGACAGGAAGCCAAGAGACCCAGTACTTC	CASSPGTGSQETQYF
TRBJ2-7	-	14	-	TRBV24-1	TGTGCCACCAGTGACGTCCAGGGTTCCTACGAGCAGTACTTC	CATSDVQGSYEQYF
TRBJ1-4	-	17	TRBD1	TRBV19	TGTGCCAGTAGTCCTCCGGGACAGGGCCTTTCTAATGAAAAACTGTTTTTT	CASSPPGQGLSNEKLFF
TRBJ1-2	-	11	-	TRBV6-5	TGTGCCAGCAAGGAGTACTATGGCTACACCTTC	CASKEYYGYTF
TRBJ2-6	once	13	-	TRBV7-2	TGTGCCAGCAGCCGGAGGGGGGCCAACGTCCTGACTTTC	CASSRRGANVLTF
TRBJ1-1	-	12	-	TRBV12-3/TRBV12-4	TGTGCCAGCAACAGGGCTTCGGCCGAAGCTTTCTTT	CASNRASAEAFF
TRBJ2-7	-	13	-	TRBV2	TGTGCCAGCACGTCAGGGGGGTGGTACGAGCAGTACTTC	CASTSGGWYEQYF
TRBJ1-4	-	15	TRBD1	TRBV6-4	TGTGCCAGCAGTGACGTCGACAGGGGAAATGAAAAACTGTTTTTT	CASSDVDRGNEKLFF